What follows describes a single TCR beta chain. The sample is drawn from a study of T cell responses to AZD1222 COVID-19 vaccine. TCRdb's copy holds only in-frame clones and misses some; the assay was immunoSEQ multiplex PCR. The sample has tens of thousands of clones, around three quarters seen once. Per germline, CDR1 SGHRS and CDR2 YFSETQ. The ends were cut back, 0 bases at V and 7 bases at J, with 16 bases in the middle. The CDR3 extends over 15 amino acids. This chain links TRBV5-1 with TRBJ1-2; D is uncertain. Sequenced material: peripheral blood, taken 28 days after the second AZD1222 dose. The clonotype originates from an adult who received the AZD1222 COVID-19 vaccine. CDR3 sequence: CASSLERGNTGGYTF. The CDR3, as DNA: TGCGCCAGCAGCTTGGAGAGAGGGAACACGGGTGGCTACACCTTC.